This is a list of T cell receptor beta chains from one sample in a study of blood T cell repertoires in COVID-19. The table came from immunoSEQ multiplex PCR; TCRdb's copy has only in-frame clones and leaves some out. The sample records 150,000 to 200,000 clones, more than 75% being singletons. What was sequenced was peripheral blood. These receptors were obtained from a human donor in a cohort sampled during active COVID-19. CDR3s leave out the opening cysteine and the closing phenylalanine or tryptophan. Fields, in order: J gene, clone size, D gene, V gene, CDR3 protein. A D gene is named only where the DNA matches it firmly. Clone size is shown for a subset of rows, as once, few, many or a class of expanded clone.

j_gene: TRBJ2-7
abundance: once
d_gene: TRBD2
v_gene: TRBV5-1
CDR3aa: ASSSSGRQGLEQY

j_gene: TRBJ2-2
abundance: once
d_gene: -
v_gene: TRBV21-1
CDR3aa: ASSKVAGATNTGELF

j_gene: TRBJ1-1
abundance: -
d_gene: -
v_gene: TRBV6-2/TRBV6-3
CDR3aa: ASSYEEAQIRAF

j_gene: TRBJ1-1
abundance: -
d_gene: -
v_gene: TRBV12-3/TRBV12-4
CDR3aa: ASSLQAGTEAF

j_gene: TRBJ2-2
abundance: -
d_gene: -
v_gene: TRBV19
CDR3aa: ASSIWVPLGHRGAV

j_gene: TRBJ1-1
abundance: -
d_gene: TRBD1
v_gene: TRBV27
CDR3aa: ASSLRRQGAHTEAF

j_gene: TRBJ1-1
abundance: -
d_gene: -
v_gene: TRBV29-1
CDR3aa: SVVQGGTEAF

j_gene: TRBJ1-5
abundance: -
d_gene: -
v_gene: TRBV19
CDR3aa: ASSTPAGPRDQPQH

j_gene: TRBJ1-2
abundance: once
d_gene: -
v_gene: TRBV9
CDR3aa: ASSVDQGLSYGYT

j_gene: TRBJ1-2
abundance: -
d_gene: TRBD1
v_gene: TRBV18
CDR3aa: ASYHGQGAGGYT

j_gene: TRBJ2-7
abundance: -
d_gene: TRBD1
v_gene: TRBV28
CDR3aa: ACGTGVLGEQY

j_gene: TRBJ1-1
abundance: -
d_gene: -
v_gene: TRBV28
CDR3aa: ASTATRQHLNTEAF

j_gene: TRBJ2-1
abundance: -
d_gene: TRBD2
v_gene: TRBV4-3
CDR3aa: ASSQDRGGGSSYNEQF

j_gene: TRBJ2-1
abundance: -
d_gene: -
v_gene: TRBV29-1
CDR3aa: SVDRGNEQF

j_gene: TRBJ1-6
abundance: -
d_gene: -
v_gene: TRBV3-1/TRBV3-2
CDR3aa: ASSQVFGGYNSPLH

j_gene: TRBJ2-7
abundance: -
d_gene: -
v_gene: TRBV4-2
CDR3aa: ASSRRLVGAYEQY